This TCR beta chain emerged from a study of T cell responses to AZD1222 COVID-19 vaccine. This clone appeared once. Only in-frame clones appear in the TCRdb table, and some are missing; sequencing was by immunoSEQ multiplex PCR. Of 150,000 or so clones in the sample, roughly nine tenths were seen once. This CDR3 spans 16 amino acids. Germline values: CDR1 MNHNS, CDR2 SASEGT. The V gene lost 3 bases and the J gene lost 0 bases, with 12 bases spanning the gap. This receptor was obtained from an adult in good health. The V call is TRBV6-1, the J call TRBJ1-3; no definite D call. Sequenced material: peripheral blood, taken on day 0 of AZD1222 vaccination. CDR3 in amino acids: CASSDQRRVSGNTIYF. CDR3 bases: TGTGCCAGCAGTGACCAACGCCGGGTCTCTGGAAACACCATATATTTT.